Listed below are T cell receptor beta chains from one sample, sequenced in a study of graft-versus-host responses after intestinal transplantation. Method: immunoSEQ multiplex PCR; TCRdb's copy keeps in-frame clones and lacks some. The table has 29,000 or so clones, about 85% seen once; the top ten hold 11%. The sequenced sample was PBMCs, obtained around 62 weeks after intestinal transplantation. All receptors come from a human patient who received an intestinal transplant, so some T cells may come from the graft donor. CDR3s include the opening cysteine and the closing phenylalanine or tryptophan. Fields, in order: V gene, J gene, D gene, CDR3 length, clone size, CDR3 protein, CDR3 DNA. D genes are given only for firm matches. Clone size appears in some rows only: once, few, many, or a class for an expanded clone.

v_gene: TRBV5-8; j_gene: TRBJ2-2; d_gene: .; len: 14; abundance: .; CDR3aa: CASSLPGDTGELLF; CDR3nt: TGTGCCAGCAGCTTGCCCGGGGACACCGGGGAGCTGCTTTTT
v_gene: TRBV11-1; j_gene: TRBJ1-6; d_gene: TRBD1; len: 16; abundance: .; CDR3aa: CASSLAGQGIGSPLHF; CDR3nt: TGTGCCAGCAGCTTAGCGGGACAGGGGATTGGGTCACCCCTCCACTTT
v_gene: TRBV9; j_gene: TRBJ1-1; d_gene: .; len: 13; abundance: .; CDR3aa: CASSFGQNTEAFF; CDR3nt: TGTGCCAGCAGCTTTGGCCAGAACACTGAAGCTTTCTTT
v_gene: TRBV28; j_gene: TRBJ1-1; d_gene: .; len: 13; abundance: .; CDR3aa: CASTLTANTEAFF; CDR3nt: TGTGCCAGCACCTTAACAGCGAACACTGAAGCTTTCTTT
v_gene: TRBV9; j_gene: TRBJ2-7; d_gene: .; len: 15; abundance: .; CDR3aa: CASSEGGTETYEQYF; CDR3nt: TGTGCCAGCAGTGAGGGGGGGACGGAGACCTACGAGCAGTACTTC
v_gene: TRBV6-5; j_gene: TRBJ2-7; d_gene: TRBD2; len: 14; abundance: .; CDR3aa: CASSDRAGVYEQYF; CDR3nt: TGTGCCAGCAGTGATCGAGCGGGAGTCTACGAGCAGTACTTC
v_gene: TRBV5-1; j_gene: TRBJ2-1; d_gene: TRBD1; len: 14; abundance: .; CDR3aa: CASSLRQGVDEQFF; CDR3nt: TGCGCCAGCAGCTTGAGACAGGGGGTCGATGAGCAGTTCTTC
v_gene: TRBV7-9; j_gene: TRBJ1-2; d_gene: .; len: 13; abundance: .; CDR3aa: CASSLRVRYGYTF; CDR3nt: TGTGCCAGCAGCTTAAGGGTCCGCTATGGCTACACCTTC
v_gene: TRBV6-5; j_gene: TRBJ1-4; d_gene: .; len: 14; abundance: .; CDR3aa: CASSFGQVNEKLFF; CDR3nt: TGTGCCAGCAGCTTCGGACAAGTTAATGAAAAACTGTTTTTT
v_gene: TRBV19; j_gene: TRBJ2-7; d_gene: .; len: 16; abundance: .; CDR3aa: CASSAWTDARSYEQYF; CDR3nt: TGTGCCAGTAGTGCATGGACGGACGCCCGTTCCTACGAGCAGTACTTC
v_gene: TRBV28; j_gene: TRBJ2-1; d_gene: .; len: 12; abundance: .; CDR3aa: CASRLEGFRQFF; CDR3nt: TGTGCCAGCAGGCTGGAGGGGTTTCGGCAGTTCTTC
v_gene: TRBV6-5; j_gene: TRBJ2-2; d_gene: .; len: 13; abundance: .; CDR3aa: CASSYMASGELFF; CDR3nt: TGTGCCAGCAGTTATATGGCGTCCGGGGAGCTGTTTTTT
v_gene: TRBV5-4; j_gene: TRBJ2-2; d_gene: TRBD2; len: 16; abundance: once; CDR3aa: CASSLEAGAPTGELFF; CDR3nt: TGTGCCAGCAGCTTGGAGGCGGGAGCTCCCACCGGGGAGCTGTTTTTT
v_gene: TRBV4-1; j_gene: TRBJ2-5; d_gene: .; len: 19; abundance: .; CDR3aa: CASSQTVFSEGPKQETQYF; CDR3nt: TGCGCCAGCAGCCAAACGGTCTTTAGTGAGGGGCCCAAGCAAGAGACCCAGTACTTC
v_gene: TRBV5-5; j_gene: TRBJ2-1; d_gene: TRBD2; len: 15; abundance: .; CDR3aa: CASSLLAGGPYEQFF; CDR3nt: TGTGCCAGCAGCTTACTAGCGGGAGGGCCATATGAGCAGTTCTTC
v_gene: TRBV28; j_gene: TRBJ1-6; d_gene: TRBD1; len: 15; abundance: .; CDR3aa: CASSLGDRDNSPLHF; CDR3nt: TGTGCCAGCAGCCTGGGGGACAGGGATAATTCACCCCTCCACTTT
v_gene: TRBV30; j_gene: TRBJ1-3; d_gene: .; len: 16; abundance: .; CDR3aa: CAWSVTGWSSGNTIYF; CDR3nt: TGTGCCTGGAGTGTAACGGGATGGAGCTCTGGAAACACCATATATTTT
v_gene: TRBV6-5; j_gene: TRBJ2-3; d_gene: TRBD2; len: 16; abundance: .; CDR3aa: CASSYFSGGAEDTQYF; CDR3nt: TGTGCCAGCAGCTACTTTAGCGGGGGGGCCGAAGATACGCAGTATTTT
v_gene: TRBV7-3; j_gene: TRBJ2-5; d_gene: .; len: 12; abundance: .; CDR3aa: CASSHVAETQYF; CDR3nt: TGTGCCAGCAGTCACGTAGCAGAGACCCAGTACTTC
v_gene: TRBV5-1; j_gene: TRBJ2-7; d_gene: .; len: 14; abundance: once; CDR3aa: CASSLRGAPYEQYF; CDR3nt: TGCGCCAGCAGCTTGAGGGGGGCCCCCTACGAGCAGTACTTC
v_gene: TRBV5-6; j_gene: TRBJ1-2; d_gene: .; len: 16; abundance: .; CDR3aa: CASSLRGVRANYGYTF; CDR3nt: TGTGCCAGCAGCTTGCGAGGGGTGCGAGCTAACTATGGCTACACCTTC
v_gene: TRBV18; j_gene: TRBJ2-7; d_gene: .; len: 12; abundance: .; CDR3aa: CASSSGTYEQYF; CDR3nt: TGTGCCAGCTCGTCCGGGACCTACGAGCAGTACTTC
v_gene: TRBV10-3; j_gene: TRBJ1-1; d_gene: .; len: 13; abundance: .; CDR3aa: CAISESVERGAFF; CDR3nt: TGTGCCATCAGTGAGTCGGTCGAACGTGGAGCTTTCTTT
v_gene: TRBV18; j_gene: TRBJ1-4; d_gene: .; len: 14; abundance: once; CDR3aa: CASSFSVGGEKLFF; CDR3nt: TGTGCCAGCTCTTTTTCGGTTGGGGGTGAAAAACTGTTTTTT
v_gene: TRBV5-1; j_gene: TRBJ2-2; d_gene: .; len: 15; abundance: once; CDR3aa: CASSPPRAYTGELFF; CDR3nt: TGCGCCAGCAGCCCACCCCGGGCCTACACCGGGGAGCTGTTTTTT
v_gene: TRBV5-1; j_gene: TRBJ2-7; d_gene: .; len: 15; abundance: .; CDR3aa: CASSHTQPGRSEQYF; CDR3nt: TGCGCCAGCAGCCATACACAACCTGGTCGTTCGGAGCAGTACTTC
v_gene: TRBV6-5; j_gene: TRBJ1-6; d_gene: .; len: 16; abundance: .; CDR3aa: CASSYSRQVLNSPLHF; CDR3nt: TGTGCCAGCAGTTACTCCCGACAGGTTCTTAATTCACCCCTCCACTTT
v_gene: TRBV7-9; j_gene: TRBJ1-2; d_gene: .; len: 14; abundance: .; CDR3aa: CASSLQAALYGYTF; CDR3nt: TGTGCCAGCAGCTTACAGGCGGCCCTATATGGCTACACCTTC
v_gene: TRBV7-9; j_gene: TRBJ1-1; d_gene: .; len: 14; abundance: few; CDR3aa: CASSLLIINTEAFF; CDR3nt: TGTGCCAGCAGCTTACTAATAATCAACACTGAAGCTTTCTTT
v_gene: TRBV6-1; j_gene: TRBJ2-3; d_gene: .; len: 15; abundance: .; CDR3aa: CASSPTDTSTDTQYF; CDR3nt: TGTGCCAGCAGTCCGACAGACACTAGCACAGATACGCAGTATTTT
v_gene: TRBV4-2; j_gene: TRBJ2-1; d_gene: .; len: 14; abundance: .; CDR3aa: CASSQRLGFNEQFF; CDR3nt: TGTGCCAGCAGCCAAAGATTAGGGTTCAATGAGCAGTTCTTC
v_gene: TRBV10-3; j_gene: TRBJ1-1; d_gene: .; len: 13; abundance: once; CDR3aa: CTISETGSTEAFF; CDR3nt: TGTACCATCAGTGAAACAGGGAGCACTGAAGCTTTCTTT
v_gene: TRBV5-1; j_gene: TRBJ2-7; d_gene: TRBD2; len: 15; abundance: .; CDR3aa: CASSATSALPYEQYF; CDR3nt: TGCGCCAGCAGCGCGACTAGCGCTCTCCCCTACGAGCAGTACTTC
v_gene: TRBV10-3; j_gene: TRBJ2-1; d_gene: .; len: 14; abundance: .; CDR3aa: CAVRSEGSYNEQFF; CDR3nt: TGTGCCGTCCGGTCCGAAGGGTCCTACAATGAGCAGTTCTTC
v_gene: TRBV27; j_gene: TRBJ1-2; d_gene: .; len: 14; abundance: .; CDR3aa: CASRRTGVNYGYTF; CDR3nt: TGTGCCAGCAGGAGGACTGGTGTTAACTATGGCTACACCTTC
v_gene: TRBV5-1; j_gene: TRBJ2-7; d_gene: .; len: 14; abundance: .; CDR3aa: CASSLGATIYEQYF; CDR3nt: TGCGCCAGCAGCTTGGGGGCAACGATTTACGAGCAGTACTTC
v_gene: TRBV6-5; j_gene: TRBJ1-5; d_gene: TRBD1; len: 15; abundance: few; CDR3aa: CASSYSGQGNQPQHF; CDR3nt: TGTGCCAGCAGTTACTCGGGACAGGGCAATCAGCCCCAGCATTTT